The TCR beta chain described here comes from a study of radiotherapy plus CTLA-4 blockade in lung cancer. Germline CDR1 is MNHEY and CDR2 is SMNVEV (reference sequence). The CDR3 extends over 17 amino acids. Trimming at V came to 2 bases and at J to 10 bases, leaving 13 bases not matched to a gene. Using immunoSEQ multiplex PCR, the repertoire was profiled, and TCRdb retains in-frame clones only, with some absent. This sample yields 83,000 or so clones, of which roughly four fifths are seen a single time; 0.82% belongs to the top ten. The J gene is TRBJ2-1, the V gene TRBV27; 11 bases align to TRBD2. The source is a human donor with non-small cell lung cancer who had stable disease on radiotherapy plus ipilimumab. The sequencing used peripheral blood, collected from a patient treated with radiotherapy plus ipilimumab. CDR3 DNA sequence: TGTGCCAGCAGTTTACTGGGGACTAGCGGAGCCTTCATAGAGCAGTTCTTC. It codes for CASSLLGTSGAFIEQFF.